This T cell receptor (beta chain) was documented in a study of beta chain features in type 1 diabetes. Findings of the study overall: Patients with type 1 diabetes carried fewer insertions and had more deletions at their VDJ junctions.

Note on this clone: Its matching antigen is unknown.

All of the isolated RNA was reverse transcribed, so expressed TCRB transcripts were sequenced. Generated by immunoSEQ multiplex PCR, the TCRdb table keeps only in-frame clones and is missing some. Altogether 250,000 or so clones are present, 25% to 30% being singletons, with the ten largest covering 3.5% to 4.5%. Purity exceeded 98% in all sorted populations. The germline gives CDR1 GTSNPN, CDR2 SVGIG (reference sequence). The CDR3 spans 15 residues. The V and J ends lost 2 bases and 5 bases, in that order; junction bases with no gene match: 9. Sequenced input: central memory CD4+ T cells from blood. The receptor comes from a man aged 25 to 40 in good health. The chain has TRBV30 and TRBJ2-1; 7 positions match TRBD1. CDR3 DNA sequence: TGTGCCTGGAGTTTCCTCCGGGACAGCAACAATGAGCAGTTCTTC. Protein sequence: CAWSFLRDSNNEQFF.